This T cell receptor beta chain is from a study of T cell responses to AZD1222 COVID-19 vaccine. Trimming left V 6 bases short and J 4 bases short, with 15 bases between. The CDR3 consists of 14 residues. CDR1 MNHEY and CDR2 SVGAGI come from the germline V gene. In the case of this clone: What it binds is not known.

Findings and limits, study-wide: Only after the peak T cell response were repertoires sampled. There were mostly white British donors and more females than males, and clonal diversity was possibly underestimated. Unmutated variant regions are reportedly targeted by nearly half of spike-specific TCRs. Just a handful of AZD1222 recipients were seropositive at baseline.

The method was immunoSEQ multiplex PCR; TCRdb's version includes in-frame clones alone and lacks a portion of them. This repertoire shows tens of thousands of clones, around 91% found once; its top ten account for approximately 30%. This sample comprised peripheral blood, obtained on day 0 of AZD1222 vaccination. The J gene is TRBJ1-1, the V gene TRBV6-5; possible D gene TRBD1, 6 bases. The receptor's source is an adult in good health. CDR3 region: CASSEGGKRTEAFF. Here the CDR3 DNA reads TGTGCCAGCAGCGAGGGGGGGAAGCGCACTGAAGCTTTCTTT.